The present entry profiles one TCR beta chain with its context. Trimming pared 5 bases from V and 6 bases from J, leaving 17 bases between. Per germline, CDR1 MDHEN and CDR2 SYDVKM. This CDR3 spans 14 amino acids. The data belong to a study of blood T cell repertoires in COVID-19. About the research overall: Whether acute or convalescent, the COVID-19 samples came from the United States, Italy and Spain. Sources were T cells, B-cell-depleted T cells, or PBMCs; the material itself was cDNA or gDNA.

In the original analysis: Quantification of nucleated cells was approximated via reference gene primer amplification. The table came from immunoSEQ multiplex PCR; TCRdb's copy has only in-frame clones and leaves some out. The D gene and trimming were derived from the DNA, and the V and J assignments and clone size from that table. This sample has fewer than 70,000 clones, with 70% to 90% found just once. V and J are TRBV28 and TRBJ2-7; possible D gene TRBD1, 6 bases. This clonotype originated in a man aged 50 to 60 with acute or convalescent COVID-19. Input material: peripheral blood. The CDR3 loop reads CASSPVKQGFEQYV. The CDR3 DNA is TGTGCCAGCAGTCCGGTCAAACAGGGTTTCGAGCAGTACGTC.